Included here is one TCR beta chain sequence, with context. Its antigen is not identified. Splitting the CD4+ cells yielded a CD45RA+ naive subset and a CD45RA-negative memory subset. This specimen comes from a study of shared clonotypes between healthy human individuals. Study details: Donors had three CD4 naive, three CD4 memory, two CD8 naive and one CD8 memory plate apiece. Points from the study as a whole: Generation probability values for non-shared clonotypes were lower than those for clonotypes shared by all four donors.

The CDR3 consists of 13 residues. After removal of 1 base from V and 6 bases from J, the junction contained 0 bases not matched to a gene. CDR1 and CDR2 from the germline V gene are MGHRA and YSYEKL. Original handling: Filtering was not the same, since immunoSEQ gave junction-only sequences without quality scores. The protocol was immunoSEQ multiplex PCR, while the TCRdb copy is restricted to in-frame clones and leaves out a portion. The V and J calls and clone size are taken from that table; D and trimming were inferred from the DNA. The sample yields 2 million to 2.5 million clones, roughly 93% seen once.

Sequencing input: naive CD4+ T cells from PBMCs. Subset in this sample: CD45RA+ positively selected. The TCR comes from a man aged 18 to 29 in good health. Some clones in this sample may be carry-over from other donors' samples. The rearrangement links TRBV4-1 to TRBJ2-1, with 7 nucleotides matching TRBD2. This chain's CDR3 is CASSQGGSNEQFF. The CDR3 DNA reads TGCGCCAGCAGCCAAGGCGGGAGCAATGAGCAGTTCTTC.